This TCR beta chain originates from a study of cytomegalovirus exposure and HLA in healthy donors. General study points: There was a cluster of highly shared sequence variants that was likely a sequencing artifact.

The CDR3 runs to 13 residues. Germline V gene data show CDR1 as KGHSH and CDR2 as LQKENI. With 3 bases removed from V and 0 bases from J, the gap between germline ends came to 6 bases. Amplification used 60 Vbeta primers and 13 Jbeta primers. Produced via immunoSEQ multiplex PCR; TCRdb's table is partial and in-frame only. This sample has about 180,000 clones, with around 79% found just once. Notes on this clone: What it binds is not known. Other DNA sequences in this sample translate to the same CDR3.

Sequenced sample: PBMCs. This sequence originates from a woman aged 40 to 50 in good health and CMV-seronegative. The chain couples TRBV18 to TRBJ2-7; D unclear. This CDR3 reads CASSPSSSYEQYF. CDR3 bases: TGTGCCAGCTCACCCTCCAGCTCCTACGAGCAGTACTTC.